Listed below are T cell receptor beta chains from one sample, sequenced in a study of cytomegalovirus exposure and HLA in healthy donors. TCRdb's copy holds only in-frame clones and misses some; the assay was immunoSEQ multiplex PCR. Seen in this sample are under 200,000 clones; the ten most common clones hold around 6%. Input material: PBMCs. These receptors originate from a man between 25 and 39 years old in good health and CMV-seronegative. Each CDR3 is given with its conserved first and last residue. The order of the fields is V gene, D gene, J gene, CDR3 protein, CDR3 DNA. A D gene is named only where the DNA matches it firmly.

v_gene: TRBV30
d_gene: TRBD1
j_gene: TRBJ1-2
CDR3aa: CAWDRGRGGYTF
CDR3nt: TGTGCCTGGGACAGGGGGAGGGGTGGTTACACCTTC

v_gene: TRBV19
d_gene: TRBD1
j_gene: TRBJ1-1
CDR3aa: CASSFGQGAMTEAFF
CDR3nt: TGTGCCAGTAGTTTCGGACAGGGGGCAATGACTGAAGCTTTCTTT

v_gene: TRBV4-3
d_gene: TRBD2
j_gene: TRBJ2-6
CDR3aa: CASSQDLSGGAAGANVLTF
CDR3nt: TGCGCCAGCAGCCAAGATTTGAGCGGGGGGGCCGCTGGGGCCAACGTCCTGACTTTC

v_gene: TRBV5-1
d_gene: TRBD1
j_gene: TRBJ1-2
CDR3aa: CASSSGQNYGYTF
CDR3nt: TGCGCCAGCAGCTCGGGACAGAACTATGGCTACACCTTC

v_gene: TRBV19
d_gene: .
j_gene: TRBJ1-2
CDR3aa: CASSIQGLKYGYTF
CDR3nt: TGTGCCAGTAGTATTCAGGGGTTAAAGTATGGCTACACCTTC

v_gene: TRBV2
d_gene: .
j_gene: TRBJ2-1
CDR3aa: CASKRTSQHEQFF
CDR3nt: TGTGCCAGCAAACGAACTAGTCAACATGAGCAGTTCTTC

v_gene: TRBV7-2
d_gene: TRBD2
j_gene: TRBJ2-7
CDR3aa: CASSPQRGRALYEQYF
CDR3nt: TGTGCCAGCAGCCCGCAGCGGGGGCGAGCTCTCTACGAGCAGTACTTC

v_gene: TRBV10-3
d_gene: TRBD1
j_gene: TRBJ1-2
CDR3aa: CAITSGTGGEDGYTF
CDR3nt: TGTGCCATCACTTCCGGGACAGGGGGCGAGGATGGCTACACCTTC

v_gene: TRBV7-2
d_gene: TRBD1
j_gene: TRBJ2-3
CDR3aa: CASSLGWDSDTDTQYF
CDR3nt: TGTGCCAGCAGCTTAGGGTGGGACAGTGATACAGATACGCAGTATTTT

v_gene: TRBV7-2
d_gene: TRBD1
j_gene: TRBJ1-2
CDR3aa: CASSFRTGDYYGYTF
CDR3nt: TGTGCCAGCAGCTTCCGGACAGGGGATTACTATGGCTACACCTTC

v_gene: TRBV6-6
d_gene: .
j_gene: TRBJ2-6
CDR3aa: CASSRMAASGANVLTF
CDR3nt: TGTGCCAGCAGTAGAATGGCCGCCTCTGGGGCCAACGTCCTGACTTTC

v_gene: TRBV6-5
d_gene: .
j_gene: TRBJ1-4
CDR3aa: CASRPRLRAEKLFF
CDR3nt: TGTGCCAGCAGACCCCGATTAAGAGCTGAAAAACTGTTTTTT

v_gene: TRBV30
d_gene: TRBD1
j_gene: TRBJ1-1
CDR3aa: CAWSPPGTGNTEAFF
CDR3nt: TGTGCCTGGAGTCCCCCCGGGACAGGAAACACTGAAGCTTTCTTT

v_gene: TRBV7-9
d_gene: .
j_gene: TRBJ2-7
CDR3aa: CASSSVAVPYEQYF
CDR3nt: TGTGCCAGCAGCTCGGTCGCGGTTCCCTACGAGCAGTACTTC

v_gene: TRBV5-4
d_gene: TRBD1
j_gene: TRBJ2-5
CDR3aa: CASSWTDRETETQYF
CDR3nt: TGTGCCAGCAGCTGGACGGACAGGGAGACAGAGACCCAGTACTTC

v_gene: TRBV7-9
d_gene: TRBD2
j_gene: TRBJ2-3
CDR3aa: CASSSRAVGRGDTQYF
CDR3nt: TGTGCCAGCAGCTCCCGTGCGGTAGGGAGGGGAGATACGCAGTATTTT

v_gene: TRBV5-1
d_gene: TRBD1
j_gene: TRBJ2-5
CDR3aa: CASSFGTGVETQYF
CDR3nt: TGCGCCAGCAGCTTCGGGACAGGGGTTGAGACCCAGTACTTC

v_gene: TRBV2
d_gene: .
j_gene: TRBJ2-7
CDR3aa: CASIRGRADEQYF
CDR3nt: TGTGCCAGCATAAGGGGCCGGGCCGACGAGCAGTACTTC

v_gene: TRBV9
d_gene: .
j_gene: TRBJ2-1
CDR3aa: CASSVAGSHEQFF
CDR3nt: TGTGCCAGCAGCGTCGCGGGGTCACACGAGCAGTTCTTC

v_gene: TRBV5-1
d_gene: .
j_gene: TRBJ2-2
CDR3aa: CASSLGVYGVTGELFF
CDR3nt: TGCGCCAGCAGCTTAGGGGTTTATGGCGTTACCGGGGAGCTGTTTTTT

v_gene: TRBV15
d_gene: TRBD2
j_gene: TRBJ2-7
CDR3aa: CATSSPGGAAHEQYF
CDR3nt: TGTGCCACCAGCAGCCCCGGGGGGGCCGCCCACGAGCAGTACTTC

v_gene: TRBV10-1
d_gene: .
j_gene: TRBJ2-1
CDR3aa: CASTMAVPGEQFF
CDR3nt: TGCGCCAGCACAATGGCCGTGCCGGGTGAGCAGTTCTTC

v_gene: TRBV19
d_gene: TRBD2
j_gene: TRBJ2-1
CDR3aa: CASSVGLAVSSYNEQFF
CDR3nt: TGTGCCAGTAGTGTTGGACTAGCTGTGAGCTCCTACAATGAGCAGTTCTTC

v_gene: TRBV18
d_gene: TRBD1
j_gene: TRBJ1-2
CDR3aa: CASSLDRDYGYTF
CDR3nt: TGTGCCAGCTCTCTGGACAGGGACTATGGCTACACCTTC

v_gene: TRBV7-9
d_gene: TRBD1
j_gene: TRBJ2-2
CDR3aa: CASSLLTGDTGELFF
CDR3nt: TGTGCCAGCAGCCTTCTCACAGGGGACACCGGGGAGCTGTTTTTT

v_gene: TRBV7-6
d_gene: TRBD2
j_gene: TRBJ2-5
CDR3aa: CASSLGTTEETQYF
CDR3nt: TGTGCCAGCAGCCTAGGGACTACCGAAGAGACCCAGTACTTC

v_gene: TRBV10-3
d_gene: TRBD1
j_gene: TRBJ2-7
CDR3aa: CAISGGTATYEQYF
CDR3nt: TGTGCCATCAGTGGGGGGACAGCTACCTACGAGCAGTACTTC

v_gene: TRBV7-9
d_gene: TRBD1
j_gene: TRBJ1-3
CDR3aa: CASSLVFQGAAGNTIYF
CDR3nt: TGTGCCAGCAGCTTAGTATTTCAGGGGGCAGCTGGAAACACCATATATTTT

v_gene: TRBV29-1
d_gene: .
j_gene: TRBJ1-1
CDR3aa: CSVVPGSTEAFF
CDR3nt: TGCAGCGTGGTACCAGGGTCGACTGAAGCTTTCTTT

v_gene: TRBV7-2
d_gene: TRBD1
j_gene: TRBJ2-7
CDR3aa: CASRLPGQAHEQYF
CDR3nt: TGTGCCAGCAGGTTACCGGGACAGGCCCACGAGCAGTACTTC

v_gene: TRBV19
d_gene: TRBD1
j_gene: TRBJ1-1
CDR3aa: CASKSTGSTEAFF
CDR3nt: TGTGCCAGTAAATCGACAGGGAGTACTGAAGCTTTCTTT

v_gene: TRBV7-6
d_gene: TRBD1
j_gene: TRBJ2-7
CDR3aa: CASSLDRGYEQYF
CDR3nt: TGTGCCAGCAGCTTAGACAGGGGCTACGAGCAGTACTTC

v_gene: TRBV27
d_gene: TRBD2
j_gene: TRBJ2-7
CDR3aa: CASIRLAGASYEQYF
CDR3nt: TGTGCCAGCATTAGACTAGCGGGAGCTTCCTACGAGCAGTACTTC

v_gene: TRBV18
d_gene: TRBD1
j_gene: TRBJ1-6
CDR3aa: CASSPEGAQNSPLHF
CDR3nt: TGTGCCAGCTCACCGGAGGGGGCGCAGAATTCACCCCTCCACTTT

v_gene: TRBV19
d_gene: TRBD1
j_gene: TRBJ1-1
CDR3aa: CASSRQGADTEAFF
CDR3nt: TGTGCCAGTAGCAGACAGGGGGCTGACACTGAAGCTTTCTTT

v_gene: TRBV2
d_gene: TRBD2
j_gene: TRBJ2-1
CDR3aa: CASTARAGEGDEQFF
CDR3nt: TGTGCCAGCACCGCTAGAGCGGGGGAGGGCGATGAGCAGTTCTTC

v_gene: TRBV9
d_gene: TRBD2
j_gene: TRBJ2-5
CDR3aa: CASSVAGGNQETQYF
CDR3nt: TGTGCCAGCAGCGTAGCGGGGGGAAACCAAGAGACCCAGTACTTC

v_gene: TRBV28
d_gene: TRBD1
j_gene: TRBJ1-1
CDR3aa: CASSPDRGVIFF
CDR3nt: TGTGCCAGCAGCCCCGACAGGGGGGTGATCTTCTTT

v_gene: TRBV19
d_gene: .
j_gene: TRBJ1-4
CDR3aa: CASSIGATSTNEKLFF
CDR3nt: TGTGCCAGTAGTATAGGGGCCACCTCAACTAATGAAAAACTGTTTTTT

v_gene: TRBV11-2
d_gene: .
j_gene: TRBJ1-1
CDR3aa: CASSLDPFAGGFF
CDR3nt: TGTGCCAGCAGCTTAGATCCCTTCGCGGGGGGTTTCTTT

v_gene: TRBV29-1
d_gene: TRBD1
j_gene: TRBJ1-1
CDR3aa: CSVLPGQGAAAFF
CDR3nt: TGCAGCGTACTCCCGGGACAGGGGGCGGCAGCTTTCTTT

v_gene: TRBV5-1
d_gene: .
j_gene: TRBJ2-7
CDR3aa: CASSLGQVYEQYF
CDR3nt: TGCGCCAGCAGCTTAGGACAAGTCTACGAGCAGTACTTC

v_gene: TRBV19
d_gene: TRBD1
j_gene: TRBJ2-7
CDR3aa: CASEPGQGIHEQYF
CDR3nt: TGTGCCAGCGAACCGGGACAGGGTATACACGAGCAGTACTTC

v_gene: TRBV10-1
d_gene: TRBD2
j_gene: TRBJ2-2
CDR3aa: CASTGTSGSGELFF
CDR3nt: TGCGCCAGCACTGGGACTAGCGGGAGCGGGGAGCTGTTTTTT

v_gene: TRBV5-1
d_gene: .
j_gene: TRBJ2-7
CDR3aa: CASSFGETYEQYF
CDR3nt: TGCGCCAGCAGCTTCGGGGAAACCTACGAGCAGTACTTC

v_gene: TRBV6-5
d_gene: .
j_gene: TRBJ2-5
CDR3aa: CASSKTGGETQYF
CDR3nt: TGTGCCAGCAGTAAGACAGGAGGAGAGACCCAGTACTTC

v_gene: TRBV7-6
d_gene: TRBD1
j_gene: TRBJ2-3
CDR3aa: CASSSPGQGAGDTQYF
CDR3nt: TGTGCCAGCAGCTCTCCGGGACAGGGGGCGGGAGATACGCAGTATTTT

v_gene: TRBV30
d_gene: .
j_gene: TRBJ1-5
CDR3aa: CAWSTGHDQPQHF
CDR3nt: TGTGCCTGGAGTACAGGGCATGATCAGCCCCAGCATTTT

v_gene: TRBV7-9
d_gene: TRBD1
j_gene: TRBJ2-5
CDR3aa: CASDRGGETQYF
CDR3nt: TGTGCCAGCGACAGGGGCGGAGAGACCCAGTACTTC

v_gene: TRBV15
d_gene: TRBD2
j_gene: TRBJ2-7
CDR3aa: CATSRPLAAAYEQYF
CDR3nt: TGTGCCACCAGCAGGCCACTAGCGGCAGCCTACGAGCAGTACTTC

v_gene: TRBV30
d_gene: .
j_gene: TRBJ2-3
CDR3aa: CAWSVRVRDTQYF
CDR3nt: TGTGCCTGGAGTGTACGGGTCAGAGATACGCAGTATTTT